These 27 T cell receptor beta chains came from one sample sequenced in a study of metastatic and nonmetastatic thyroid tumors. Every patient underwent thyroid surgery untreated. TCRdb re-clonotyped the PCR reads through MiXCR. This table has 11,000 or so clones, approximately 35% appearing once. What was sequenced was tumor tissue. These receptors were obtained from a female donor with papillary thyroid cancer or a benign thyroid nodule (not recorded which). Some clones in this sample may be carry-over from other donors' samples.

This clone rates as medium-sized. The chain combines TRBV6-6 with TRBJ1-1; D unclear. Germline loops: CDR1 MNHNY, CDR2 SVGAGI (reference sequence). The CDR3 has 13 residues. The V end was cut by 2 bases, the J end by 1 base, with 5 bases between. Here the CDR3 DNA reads TGTGCCAGCAGTTACCCCCAGAACACTGAAGCTTTCTTT. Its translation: CASSYPQNTEAFF.

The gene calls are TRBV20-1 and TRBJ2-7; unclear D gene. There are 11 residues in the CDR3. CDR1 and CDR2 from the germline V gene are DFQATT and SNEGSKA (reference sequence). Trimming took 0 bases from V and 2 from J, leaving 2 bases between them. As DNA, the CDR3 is TGCAGTGCTAGAGATCCCTACGAGCAGTACTTC. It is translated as CSARDPYEQYF.

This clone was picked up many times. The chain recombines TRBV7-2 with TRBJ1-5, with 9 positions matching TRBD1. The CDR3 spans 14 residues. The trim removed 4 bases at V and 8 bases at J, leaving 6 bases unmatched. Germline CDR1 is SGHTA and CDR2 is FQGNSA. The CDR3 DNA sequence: TGTGCCAGCAGCTATACAGGGGGCGCTAAGCCCCAGCATTTT. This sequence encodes CASSYTGGAKPQHF. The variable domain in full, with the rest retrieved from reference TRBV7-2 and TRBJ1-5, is GAGVSQSPSNKVTEKGKDVELRCDPISGHTALYWYRQSLGQGLEFLIYFQGNSAPDKSGLPSDRFSAERTGGSVSTLTIQRTQQEDSAVYLCASSYTGGAKPQHFGDGTRLSIL.

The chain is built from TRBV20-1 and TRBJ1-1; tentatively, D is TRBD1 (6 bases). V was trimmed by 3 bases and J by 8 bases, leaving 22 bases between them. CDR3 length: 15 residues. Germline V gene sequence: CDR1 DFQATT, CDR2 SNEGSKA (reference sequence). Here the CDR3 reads CSARGADGYTEEAFF. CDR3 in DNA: TGCAGTGCTAGGGGGGCGGACGGTTATACTGAAGAAGCTTTCTTT.

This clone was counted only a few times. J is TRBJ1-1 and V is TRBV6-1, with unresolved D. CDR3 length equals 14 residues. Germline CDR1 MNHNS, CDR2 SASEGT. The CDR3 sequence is CAIIPQVGNTEAFF. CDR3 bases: TGTGCTATCATACCTCAAGTGGGGAACACTGAAGCTTTCTTT.

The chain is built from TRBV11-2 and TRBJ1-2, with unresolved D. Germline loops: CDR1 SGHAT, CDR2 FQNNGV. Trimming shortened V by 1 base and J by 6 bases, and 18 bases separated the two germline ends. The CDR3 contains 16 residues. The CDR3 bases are TGTGCCAGCAGCTTAGTGGTACACGTGCTATTTGATGGCTACACCTTC. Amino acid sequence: CASSLVVHVLFDGYTF.

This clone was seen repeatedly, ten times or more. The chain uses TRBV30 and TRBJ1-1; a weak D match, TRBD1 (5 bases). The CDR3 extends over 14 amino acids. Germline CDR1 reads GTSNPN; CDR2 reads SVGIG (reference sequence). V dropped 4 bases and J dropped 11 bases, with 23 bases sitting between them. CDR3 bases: TGTGCCTGGACCCCAGGATCGGCGCCGGGGGGGGCTTTCTTT. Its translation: CAWTPGSAPGGAFF.

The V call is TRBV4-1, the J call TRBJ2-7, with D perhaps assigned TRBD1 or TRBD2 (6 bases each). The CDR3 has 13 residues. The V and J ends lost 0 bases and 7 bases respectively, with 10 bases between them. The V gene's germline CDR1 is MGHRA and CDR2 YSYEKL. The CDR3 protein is CASSQDAGQEQYF. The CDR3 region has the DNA TGCGCCAGCAGCCAAGATGCGGGACAAGAGCAGTACTTC.

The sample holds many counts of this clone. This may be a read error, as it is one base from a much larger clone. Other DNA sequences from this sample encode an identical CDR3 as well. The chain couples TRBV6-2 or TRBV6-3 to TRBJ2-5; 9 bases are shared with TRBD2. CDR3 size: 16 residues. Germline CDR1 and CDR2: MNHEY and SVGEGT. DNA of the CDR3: TGTGCCAGCAGCTTTAGCGGGAGTGGGGTTATGGAGACCCAGTACTTT. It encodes CASSFSGSGVMETQYF.

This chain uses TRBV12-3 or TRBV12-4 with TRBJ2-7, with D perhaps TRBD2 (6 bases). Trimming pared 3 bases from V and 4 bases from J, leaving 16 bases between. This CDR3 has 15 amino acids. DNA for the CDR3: TGTGCCAGCAGTTTTGGGGGGTTAGGAGTTTACGAGCAGTACTTC. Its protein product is CASSFGGLGVYEQYF.

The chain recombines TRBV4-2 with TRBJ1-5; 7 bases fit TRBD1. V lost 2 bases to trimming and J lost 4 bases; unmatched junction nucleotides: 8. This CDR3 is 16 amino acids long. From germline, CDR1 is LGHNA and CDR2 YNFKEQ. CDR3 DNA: TGTGCCAGCAGCCAATTAGGGGACAGACGGAATCAGCCCCAGCATTTT. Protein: CASSQLGDRRNQPQHF.

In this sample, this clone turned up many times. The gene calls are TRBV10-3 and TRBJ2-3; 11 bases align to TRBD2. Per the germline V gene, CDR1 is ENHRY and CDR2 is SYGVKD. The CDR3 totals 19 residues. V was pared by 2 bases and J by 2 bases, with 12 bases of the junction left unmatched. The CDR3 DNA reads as TGTGCCATCAGTGAGCTGCCTAGCGGGAGGCCTTTGCACACAGATACGCAGTATTTT. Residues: CAISELPSGRPLHTDTQYF.

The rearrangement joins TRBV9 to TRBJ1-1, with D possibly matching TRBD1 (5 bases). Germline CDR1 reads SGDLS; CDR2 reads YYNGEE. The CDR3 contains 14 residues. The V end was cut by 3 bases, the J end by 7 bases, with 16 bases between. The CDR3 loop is CASSATGWWGEAFF. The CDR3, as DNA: TGTGCCAGCAGCGCAACAGGTTGGTGGGGTGAAGCTTTCTTT. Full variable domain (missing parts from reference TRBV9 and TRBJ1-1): DSGVTQTPKHLITATGQRVTLRCSPRSGDLSVYWYQQSLDQGLQFLIQYYNGEERAKGNILERFSAQQFPDLHSELNLSSLELGDSALYFCASSATGWWGEAFFGQGTRLTVV.

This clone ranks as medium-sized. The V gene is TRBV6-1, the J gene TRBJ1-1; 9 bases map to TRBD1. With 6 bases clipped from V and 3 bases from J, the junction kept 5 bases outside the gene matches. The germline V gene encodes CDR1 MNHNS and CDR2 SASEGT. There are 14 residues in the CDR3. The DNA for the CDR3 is TGTGCCAGCAGCTCACAGGGGGCTGACACTGAAGCTTTCTTT. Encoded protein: CASSSQGADTEAFF.

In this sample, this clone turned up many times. The DNA for the CDR3 is TGTGCCAGCAGTCTTGGCCAGAACACTGAAGCTTTCTTT. It is translated as CASSLGQNTEAFF. The rearrangement uses TRBV6-1 and TRBJ1-1; no reliable D call. The CDR3 spans 13 residues. Germline V lookup: CDR1 MNHNS, CDR2 SASEGT. Trimming shortened V by 5 bases and J by 1 base, and 8 bases separated the two germline ends.

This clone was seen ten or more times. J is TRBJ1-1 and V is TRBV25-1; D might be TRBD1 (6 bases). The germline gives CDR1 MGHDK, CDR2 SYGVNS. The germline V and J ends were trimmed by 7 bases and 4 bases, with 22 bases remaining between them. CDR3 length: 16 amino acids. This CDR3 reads CASTSLGGPAPTEAFF. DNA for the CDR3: TGTGCCAGCACCTCCCTGGGGGGGCCCGCACCCACTGAAGCTTTCTTT.

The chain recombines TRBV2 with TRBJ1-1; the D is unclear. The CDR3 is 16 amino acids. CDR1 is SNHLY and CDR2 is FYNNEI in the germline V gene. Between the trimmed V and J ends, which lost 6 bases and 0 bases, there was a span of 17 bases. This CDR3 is CASREVGFTMNTEAFF. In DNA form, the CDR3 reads TGTGCCAGCAGAGAGGTTGGGTTTACCATGAACACTGAAGCTTTCTTT.

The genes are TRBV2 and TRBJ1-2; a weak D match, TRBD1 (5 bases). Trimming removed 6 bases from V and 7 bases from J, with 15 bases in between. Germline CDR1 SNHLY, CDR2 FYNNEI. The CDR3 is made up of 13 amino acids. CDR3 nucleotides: TGTGCCAGCAGAATCGGGACGGACACTGGCTACACCTTC. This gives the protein CASRIGTDTGYTF. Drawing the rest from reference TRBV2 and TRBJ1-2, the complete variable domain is EPEVTQTPSHQVTQMGQEVILRCVPISNHLYFYWYRQILGQKVEFLVSFYNNEISEKSEIFDDQFSVERPDGSNFTLKIRSTKLEDSAMYFCASRIGTDTGYTFGSGTRLTVV.

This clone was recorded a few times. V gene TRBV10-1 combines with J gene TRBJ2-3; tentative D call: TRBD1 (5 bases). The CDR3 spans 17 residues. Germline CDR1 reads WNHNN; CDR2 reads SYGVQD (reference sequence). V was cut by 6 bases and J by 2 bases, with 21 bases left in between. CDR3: CASSSLGVLTPTDTQYF. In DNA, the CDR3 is TGCGCCAGCAGCTCCCTAGGGGTCCTAACTCCCACAGATACGCAGTATTTT.

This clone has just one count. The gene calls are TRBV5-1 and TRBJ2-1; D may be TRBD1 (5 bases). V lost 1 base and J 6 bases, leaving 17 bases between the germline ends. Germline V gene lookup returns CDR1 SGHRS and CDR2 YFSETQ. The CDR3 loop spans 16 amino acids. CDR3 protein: CASSLIGQGFPNEQFF. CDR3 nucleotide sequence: TGCGCCAGCAGCTTGATAGGGCAGGGTTTTCCCAATGAGCAGTTCTTC.

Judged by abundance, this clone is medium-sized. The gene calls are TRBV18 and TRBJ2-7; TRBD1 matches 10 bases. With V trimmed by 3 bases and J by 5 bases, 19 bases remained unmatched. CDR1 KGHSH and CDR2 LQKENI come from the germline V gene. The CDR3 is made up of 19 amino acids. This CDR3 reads CASSPTAGTGATIVDEQYF. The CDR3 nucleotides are TGTGCCAGCTCACCTACCGCCGGGACAGGGGCGACAATAGTGGACGAGCAGTACTTC.

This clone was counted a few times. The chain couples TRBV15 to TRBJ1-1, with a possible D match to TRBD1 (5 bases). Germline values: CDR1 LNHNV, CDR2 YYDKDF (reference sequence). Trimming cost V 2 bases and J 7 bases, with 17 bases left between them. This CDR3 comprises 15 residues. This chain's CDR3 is CATSRCTGGFLEAFF. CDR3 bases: TGTGCCACCAGCAGATGTACAGGTGGCTTTCTTGAAGCTTTCTTT.

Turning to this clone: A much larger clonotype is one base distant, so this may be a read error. The CDR3 region has the DNA TGCAGTGCTAGAGCGACGGGGAGTTCACCCCTCCACTTT. Translated: CSARATGSSPLHF. The V gene is TRBV20-1, the J gene TRBJ1-6; D remains ambiguous. Germline V gene lookup returns CDR1 DFQATT and CDR2 SNEGSKA (reference sequence). The CDR3 loop spans 13 amino acids. V shed 1 base and J shed 9 bases, with 10 bases lying between them.

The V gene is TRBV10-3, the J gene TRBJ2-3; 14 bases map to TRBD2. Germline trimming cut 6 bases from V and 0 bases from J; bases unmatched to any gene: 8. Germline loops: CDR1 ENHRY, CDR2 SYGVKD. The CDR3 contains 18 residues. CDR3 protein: CAIRRGTSGRGSTDTQYF. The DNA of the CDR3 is TGTGCCATCAGGCGAGGGACTAGCGGGAGAGGTAGCACAGATACGCAGTATTTT.

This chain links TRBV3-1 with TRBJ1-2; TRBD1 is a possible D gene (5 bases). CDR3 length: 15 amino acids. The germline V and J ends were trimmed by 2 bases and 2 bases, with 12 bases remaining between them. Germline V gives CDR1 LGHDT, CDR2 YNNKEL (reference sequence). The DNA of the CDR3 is TGTGCCAGCAGCCAACTTGGCGGGGCGAACTATGGCTACACCTTC. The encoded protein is CASSQLGGANYGYTF.

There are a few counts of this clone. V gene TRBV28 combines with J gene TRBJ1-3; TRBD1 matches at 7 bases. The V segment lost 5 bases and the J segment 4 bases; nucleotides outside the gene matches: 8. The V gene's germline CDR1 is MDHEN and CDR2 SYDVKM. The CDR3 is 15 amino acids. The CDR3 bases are TGTGCCAGCAGTCAAACAGGGGTTTCGGGAAACACCATATATTTT. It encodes CASSQTGVSGNTIYF.

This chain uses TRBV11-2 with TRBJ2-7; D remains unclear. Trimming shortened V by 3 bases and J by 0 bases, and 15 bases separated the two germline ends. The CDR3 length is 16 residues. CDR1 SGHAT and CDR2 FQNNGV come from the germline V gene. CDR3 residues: CASSFLGQSLSYEQYF. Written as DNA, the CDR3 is TGTGCCAGCAGCTTCCTTGGGCAGTCTCTCTCCTACGAGCAGTACTTC.